This TCR beta chain emerged from a study of T cell responses to AZD1222 COVID-19 vaccine. The study's findings and limits: Reportedly, close to half of spike-specific TCRs are directed against unmutated variant regions. Along spike, vaccine-associated CD4 TCRs were found throughout, with dominance at 160-218 and 743-854. White British donors predominated, females outnumbered males, and clonal diversity was possibly underestimated.

Trimming took off 7 bases at V and 1 base at J, with 19 bases between the two ends. Germline V gives CDR1 SNHLY, CDR2 FYNNEI. This CDR3 spans 16 amino acids. Notes on this clone: Its antigen remains unidentified.

The repertoire was sequenced with immunoSEQ multiplex PCR; TCRdb's copy has only in-frame clones and lacks some. Found here are 98,000 or so clones, around nine tenths of them singletons; the top ten hold 16%. Doses given second, at about 4 or about 12 weeks, were pooled. Material: peripheral blood, obtained 28 days after the second AZD1222 dose. The chain is built from TRBV2 and TRBJ1-2; D is possibly TRBD1 (5 bases). The receptor was derived from an adult who received the AZD1222 COVID-19 vaccine. The CDR3 bases are TGTGCCAGCATAGTTATGGGAGGCAGGGTTAACTATGGCTACACCTTC. Translated: CASIVMGGRVNYGYTF. Full variable domain (outside the CDR3, taken from reference TRBV2 and TRBJ1-2): EPEVTQTPSHQVTQMGQEVILRCVPISNHLYFYWYRQILGQKVEFLVSFYNNEISEKSEIFDDQFSVERPDGSNFTLKIRSTKLEDSAMYFCASIVMGGRVNYGYTFGSGTRLTVV.